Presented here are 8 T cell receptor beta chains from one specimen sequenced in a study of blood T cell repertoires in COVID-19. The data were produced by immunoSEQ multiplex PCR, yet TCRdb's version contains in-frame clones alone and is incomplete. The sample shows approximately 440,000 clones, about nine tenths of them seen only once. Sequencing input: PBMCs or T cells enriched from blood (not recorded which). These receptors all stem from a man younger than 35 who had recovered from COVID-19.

The CDR3 DNA sequence: TGTGCCAGCGGGGGACAGGTTAGCACAGATACGCAGTATTTT. Residues: CASGGQVSTDTQYF. The chain recombines TRBV2 with TRBJ2-3; 8 bases map to TRBD1. This CDR3 is built from 14 residues. V gave up 8 bases and J gave up 0 bases; unmatched junction bases: 4. The germline gives CDR1 SNHLY, CDR2 FYNNEI.

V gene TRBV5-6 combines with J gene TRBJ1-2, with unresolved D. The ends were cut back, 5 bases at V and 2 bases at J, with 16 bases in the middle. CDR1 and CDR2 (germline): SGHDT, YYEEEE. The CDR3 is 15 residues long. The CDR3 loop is CASRHRRNSNYGYTF. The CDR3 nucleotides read TGTGCCAGCAGACATCGAAGAAATTCAAACTATGGCTACACCTTC.

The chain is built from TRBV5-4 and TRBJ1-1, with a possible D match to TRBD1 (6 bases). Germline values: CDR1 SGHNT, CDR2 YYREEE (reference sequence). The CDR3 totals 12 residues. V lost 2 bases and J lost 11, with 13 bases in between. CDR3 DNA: TGTGCCAGCAGCTTAACCCAGGGGTTGGCTTTCTTT. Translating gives CASSLTQGLAFF.

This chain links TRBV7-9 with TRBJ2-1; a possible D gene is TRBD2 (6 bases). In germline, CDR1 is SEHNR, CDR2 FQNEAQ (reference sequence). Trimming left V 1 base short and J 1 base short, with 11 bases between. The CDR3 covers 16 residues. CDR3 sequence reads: CASSLVEAGSYNEQFF. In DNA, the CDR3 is TGTGCCAGCAGCTTAGTTGAGGCGGGATCCTACAATGAGCAGTTCTTC.

In DNA form, the CDR3 reads TGCGCCAGCAGCTCCGGGACTAGCGGGAAAAAGCAGTTCTTC. It encodes CASSSGTSGKKQFF. V and J are TRBV5-1 and TRBJ2-1, with 13 positions matching TRBD2. This CDR3 has 14 residues. In germline, CDR1 is SGHRS, CDR2 YFSETQ. V gave up 3 bases and J gave up 11 bases; unmatched junction bases: 5.

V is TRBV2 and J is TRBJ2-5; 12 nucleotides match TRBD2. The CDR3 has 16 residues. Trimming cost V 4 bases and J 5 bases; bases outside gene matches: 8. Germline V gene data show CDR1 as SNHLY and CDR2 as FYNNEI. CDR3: CASSVPSGGVGETQYF. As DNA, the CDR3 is TGTGCCAGCAGTGTGCCTAGCGGGGGGGTAGGGGAGACCCAGTACTTC.

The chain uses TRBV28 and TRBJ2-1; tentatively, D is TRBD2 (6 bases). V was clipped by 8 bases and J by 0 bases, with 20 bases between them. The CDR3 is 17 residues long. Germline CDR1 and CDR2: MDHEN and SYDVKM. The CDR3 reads CASEGLGLQSSYNEQFF. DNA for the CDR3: TGTGCCAGCGAGGGGTTGGGACTCCAGAGCTCCTACAATGAGCAGTTCTTC. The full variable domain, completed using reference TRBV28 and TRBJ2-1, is DVKVTQSSRYLVKRTGEKVFLECVQDMDHENMFWYRQDPGLGLRLIYFSYDVKMKEKGDIPEGYSVSREKKERFSLILESASTNQTSMYLCASEGLGLQSSYNEQFFGPGTRLTVL.

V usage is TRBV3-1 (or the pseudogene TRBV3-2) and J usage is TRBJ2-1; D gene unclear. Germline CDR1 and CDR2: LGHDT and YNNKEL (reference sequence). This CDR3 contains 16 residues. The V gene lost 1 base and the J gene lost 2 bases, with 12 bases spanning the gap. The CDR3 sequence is CASSQGALIPYNEQFF. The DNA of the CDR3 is TGTGCCAGCAGCCAAGGCGCGCTCATACCCTACAATGAGCAGTTCTTC.